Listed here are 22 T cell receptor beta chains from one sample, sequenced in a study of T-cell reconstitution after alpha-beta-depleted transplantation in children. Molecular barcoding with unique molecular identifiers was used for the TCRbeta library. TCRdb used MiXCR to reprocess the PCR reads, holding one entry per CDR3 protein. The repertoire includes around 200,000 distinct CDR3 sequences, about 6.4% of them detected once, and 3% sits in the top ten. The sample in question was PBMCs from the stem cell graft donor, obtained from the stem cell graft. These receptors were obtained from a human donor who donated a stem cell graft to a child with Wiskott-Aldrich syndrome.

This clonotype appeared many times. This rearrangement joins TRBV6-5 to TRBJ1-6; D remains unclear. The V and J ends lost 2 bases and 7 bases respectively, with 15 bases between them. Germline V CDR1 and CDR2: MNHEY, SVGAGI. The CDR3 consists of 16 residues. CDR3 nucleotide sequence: TGTGCCAGCAGTTACGGAGGCCTCCGGGCGAATTCACCCCTCCACTTT. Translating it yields CASSYGGLRANSPLHF.

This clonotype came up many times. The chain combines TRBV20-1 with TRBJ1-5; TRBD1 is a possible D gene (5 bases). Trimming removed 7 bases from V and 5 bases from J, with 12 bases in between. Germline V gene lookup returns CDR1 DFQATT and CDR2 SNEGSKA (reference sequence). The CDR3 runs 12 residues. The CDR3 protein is CSVDNHHQPQHF. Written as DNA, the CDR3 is TGCAGTGTGGACAACCACCATCAGCCCCAGCATTTT.

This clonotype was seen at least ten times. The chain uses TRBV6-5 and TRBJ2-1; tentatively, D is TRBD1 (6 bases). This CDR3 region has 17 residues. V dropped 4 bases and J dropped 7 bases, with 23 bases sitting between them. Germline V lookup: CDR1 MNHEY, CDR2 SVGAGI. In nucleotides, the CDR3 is TGTGCCAGCAGTTCCCTTTCGGACGCAGGGGTTTTGAATGAGCAGTTCTTC. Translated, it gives CASSSLSDAGVLNEQFF.

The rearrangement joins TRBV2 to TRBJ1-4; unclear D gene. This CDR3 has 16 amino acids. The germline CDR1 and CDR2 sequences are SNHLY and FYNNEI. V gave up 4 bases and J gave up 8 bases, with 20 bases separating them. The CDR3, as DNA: TGTGCCAGCAGTGGCGACGGGCCGGAGTGGAACGAAAAACTGTTTTTT. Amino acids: CASSGDGPEWNEKLFF.

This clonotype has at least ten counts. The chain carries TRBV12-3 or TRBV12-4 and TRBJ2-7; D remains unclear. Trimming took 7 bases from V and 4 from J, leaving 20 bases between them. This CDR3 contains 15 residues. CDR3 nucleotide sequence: TGTGCCAGCAAAATCGATGGTGGTGGAAATTACGAGCAGTACTTC. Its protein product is CASKIDGGGNYEQYF.

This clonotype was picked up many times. DNA of the CDR3: TGTGCCAGCAGCTTGGAACAGATTATCTACGAGCAGTACTTC. Translated, it gives CASSLEQIIYEQYF. The V call is TRBV6-1, the J call TRBJ2-7, with D unclear. CDR1 and CDR2 from the germline V gene are MNHNS and SASEGT. The CDR3 is 14 residues long. V shed 6 bases and J shed 3 bases, with 15 bases lying between them.

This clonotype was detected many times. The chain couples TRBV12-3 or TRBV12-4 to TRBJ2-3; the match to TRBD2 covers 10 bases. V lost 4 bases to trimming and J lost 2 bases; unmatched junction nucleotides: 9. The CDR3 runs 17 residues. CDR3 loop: CASSYTRTSGITDTQYF. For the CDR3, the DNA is TGTGCCAGCAGTTACACCCGGACTAGCGGTATCACAGATACGCAGTATTTT.

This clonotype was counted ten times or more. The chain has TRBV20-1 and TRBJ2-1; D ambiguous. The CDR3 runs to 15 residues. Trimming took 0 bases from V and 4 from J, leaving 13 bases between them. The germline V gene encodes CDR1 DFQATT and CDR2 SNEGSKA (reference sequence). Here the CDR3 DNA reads TGCAGTGCTAGAGATGTCCAGAGACAATACAATGAGCAGTTCTTC. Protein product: CSARDVQRQYNEQFF.

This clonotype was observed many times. In nucleotides, the CDR3 is TGTGCCAGCAGTTTCCGACCGGACCTTGAGCAGTTCTTC. Translation: CASSFRPDLEQFF. The J gene is TRBJ2-1, the V gene TRBV12-3 or TRBV12-4, with no clear D. Trimming shortened V by 3 bases and J by 9 bases, and 12 bases separated the two germline ends. The CDR3 has 13 residues.

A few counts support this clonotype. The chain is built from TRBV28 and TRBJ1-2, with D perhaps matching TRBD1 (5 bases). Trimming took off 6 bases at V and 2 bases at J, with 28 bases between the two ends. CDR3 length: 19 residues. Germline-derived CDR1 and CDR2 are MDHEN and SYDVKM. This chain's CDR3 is CASSPPGGDITTSNYGYTF. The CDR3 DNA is TGTGCCAGCAGCCCCCCCGGAGGGGATATAACCACTTCCAACTATGGCTACACCTTC.

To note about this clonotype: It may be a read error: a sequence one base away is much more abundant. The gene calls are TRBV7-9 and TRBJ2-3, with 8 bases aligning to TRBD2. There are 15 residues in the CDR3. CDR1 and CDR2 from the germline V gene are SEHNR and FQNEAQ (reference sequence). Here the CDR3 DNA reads TGTTCCAGCAGTTTACAGCGGGGGAAGACAGATACGCAGTATTTT. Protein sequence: CSSSLQRGKTDTQYF.

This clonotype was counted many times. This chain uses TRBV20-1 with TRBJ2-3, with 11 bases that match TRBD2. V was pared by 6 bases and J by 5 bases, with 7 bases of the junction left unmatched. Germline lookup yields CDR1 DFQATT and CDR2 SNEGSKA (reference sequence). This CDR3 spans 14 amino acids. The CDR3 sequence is CSAPLAGVEDTQYF. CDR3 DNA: TGCAGTGCCCCACTAGCGGGGGTTGAAGATACGCAGTATTTT.

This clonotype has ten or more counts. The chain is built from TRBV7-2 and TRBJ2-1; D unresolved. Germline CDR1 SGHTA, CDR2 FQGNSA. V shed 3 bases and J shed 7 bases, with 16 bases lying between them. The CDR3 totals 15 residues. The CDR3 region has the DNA TGTGCCAGCAGCTTGTCAGAAGGGTATTTTAATGAGCAGTTCTTC. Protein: CASSLSEGYFNEQFF.

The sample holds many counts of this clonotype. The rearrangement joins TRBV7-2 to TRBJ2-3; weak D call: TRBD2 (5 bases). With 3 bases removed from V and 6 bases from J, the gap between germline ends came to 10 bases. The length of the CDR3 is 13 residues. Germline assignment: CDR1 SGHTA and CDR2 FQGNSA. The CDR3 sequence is CASSLREKDTQYF. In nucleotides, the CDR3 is TGTGCCAGCAGCTTGAGGGAAAAGGATACGCAGTATTTT.

CDR3 sequence reads: CASSGFGGYEQYF. As DNA, the CDR3 is TGTGCCAGCAGTGGATTTGGAGGATACGAGCAGTACTTC. The chain carries TRBV2 and TRBJ2-7; tentatively, D is TRBD2 (5 bases). This CDR3 spans 13 amino acids. Germline CDR1 is SNHLY and CDR2 is FYNNEI. With 4 bases removed from V and 4 bases from J, the gap between germline ends came to 11 bases.

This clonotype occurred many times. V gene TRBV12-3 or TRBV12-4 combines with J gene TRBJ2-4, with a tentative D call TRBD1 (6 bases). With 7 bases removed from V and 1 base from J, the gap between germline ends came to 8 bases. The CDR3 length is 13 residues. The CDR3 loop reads CASTTGAKNIQYF. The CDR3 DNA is TGTGCCAGCACCACAGGGGCCAAAAACATTCAGTACTTC.

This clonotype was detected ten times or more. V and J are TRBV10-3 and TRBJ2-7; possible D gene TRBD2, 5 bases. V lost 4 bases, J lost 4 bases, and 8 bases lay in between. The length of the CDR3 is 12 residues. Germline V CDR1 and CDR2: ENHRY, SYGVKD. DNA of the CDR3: TGTGCCATCAGTGCGGGCGGGTACGAGCAGTACTTC. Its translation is CAISAGGYEQYF.

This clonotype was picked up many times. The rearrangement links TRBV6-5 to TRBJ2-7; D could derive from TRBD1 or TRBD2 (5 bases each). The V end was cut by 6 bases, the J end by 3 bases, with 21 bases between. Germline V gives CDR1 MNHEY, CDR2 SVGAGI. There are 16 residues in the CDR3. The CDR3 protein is CASRMGVSLGVYEQYF. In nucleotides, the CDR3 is TGTGCCAGCAGGATGGGGGTTTCCCTAGGCGTCTACGAGCAGTACTTC.

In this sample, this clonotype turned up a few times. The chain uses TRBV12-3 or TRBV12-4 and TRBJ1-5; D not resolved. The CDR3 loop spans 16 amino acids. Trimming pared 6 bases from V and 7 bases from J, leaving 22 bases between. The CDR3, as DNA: TGTGCCAGCAGCCTACAGACGGGCCCGTCAAAGCAGCCCCAGCATTTT. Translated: CASSLQTGPSKQPQHF.

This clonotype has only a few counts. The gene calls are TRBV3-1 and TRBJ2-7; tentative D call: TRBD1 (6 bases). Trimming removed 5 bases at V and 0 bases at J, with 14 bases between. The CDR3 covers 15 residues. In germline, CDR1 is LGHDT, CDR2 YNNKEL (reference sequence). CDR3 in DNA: TGTGCCAGCAGCTCCAGGGGTTCCAGCTCCTACGAGCAGTACTTC. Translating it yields CASSSRGSSSYEQYF.

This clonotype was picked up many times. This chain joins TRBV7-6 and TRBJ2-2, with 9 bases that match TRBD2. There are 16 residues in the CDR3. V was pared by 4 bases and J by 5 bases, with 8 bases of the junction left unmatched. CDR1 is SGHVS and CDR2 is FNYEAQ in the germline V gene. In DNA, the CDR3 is TGTGCCAGCAGCTCCATAGCGGGGGAGGGAACCGGGGAGCTGTTTTTT. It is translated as CASSSIAGEGTGELFF.

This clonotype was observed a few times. The chain's CDR3 is CASSLVLREGYEQYF. CDR3 DNA sequence: TGCGCCAGCAGCTTGGTTTTGCGGGAGGGATACGAGCAGTACTTC. This chain connects TRBV5-1 to TRBJ2-7, with 9 bases matching TRBD2. The CDR3 sequence is 15 residues long. Germline-derived CDR1 and CDR2 are SGHRS and YFSETQ. The junction had 5 bases not matched to a gene; V was cut back by 0 bases and J by 4 bases.